The 7 T cell receptor beta chains listed next were all sequenced from one sample in a study of memory CD4+ T cells and cytomegalovirus serostatus (dated by TCRdb to the late 2010s). Single viable CD3+CD4+CD8-CD45RO+ cells were sorted as memory CD4+ T cells on a FACSAria II. The library was built by means of the immunoSEQ multiplex PCR assay. TCRdb re-hosts the immuneACCESS table, in-frame sequences only. Its copies lack some clones; in the studies checked, an unresolved V gene accounts for under half of them, and the cause for the rest is not known. For this sample there are 61,000 or so clones; less than 85% appear just once. Around 0.53% of the sample is taken by the ten largest. The sample taken for sequencing was memory CD4+ T cells from blood. The receptors come from an adult in good health and CMV-seronegative. Some clones in this sample may be carry-over from other donors' samples.

V and J are TRBV30 and TRBJ2-5; tentative D call: TRBD2 (6 bases). V lost 5 bases to trimming and J lost 4 bases, with 11 bases between them. Germline assignment: CDR1 GTSNPN and CDR2 SVGIG (reference sequence). The CDR3 covers 12 residues. CDR3 amino acids: CAWGPGLETQYF. CDR3 coding DNA: TGTGCCTGGGGACCGGGACTAGAGACCCAGTACTTC.

CDR3 coding DNA: TGTGCCACCAGCAGAGTTGGCAGGGTAGGGGAGACCCAGTACTTC. This sequence encodes CATSRVGRVGETQYF. This sequence joins TRBV15 and TRBJ2-5; possible D gene TRBD1, 5 bases. Germline V gene sequence: CDR1 LNHNV, CDR2 YYDKDF (reference sequence). The CDR3 runs to 15 residues. V was trimmed by 1 base and J by 5 bases, leaving 14 bases between them.

The rearrangement uses TRBV27 and TRBJ1-5; TRBD1 might be the D (6 bases). The germline V gene encodes CDR1 MNHEY and CDR2 SMNVEV (reference sequence). Trimming took 5 bases from V and 4 from J, leaving 21 bases between them. The CDR3 has 17 residues. The CDR3 protein is CASSRTEGGWENQPQHF. The CDR3 nucleotides are TGTGCCAGCAGTAGAACCGAGGGGGGGTGGGAGAATCAGCCCCAGCATTTT.

The J gene is TRBJ2-7, the V gene TRBV7-2; the D gene is possibly TRBD2 (5 bases). V dropped 0 bases and J dropped 4 bases, with 10 bases sitting between them. Germline V gene data show CDR1 as SGHTA and CDR2 as FQGNSA. CDR3 length: 14 amino acids. In nucleotides, the CDR3 is TGTGCCAGCAGCTTAGCGGGAGTTTTTTACGAGCAGTACTTC. Protein: CASSLAGVFYEQYF. The full variable domain, with the rest looked up from reference TRBV7-2 and TRBJ2-7, is GAGVSQSPSNKVTEKGKDVELRCDPISGHTALYWYRQSLGQGLEFLIYFQGNSAPDKSGLPSDRFSAERTGGSVSTLTIQRTQQEDSAVYLCASSLAGVFYEQYFGPGTRLTVT.

In this sample, this clone turned up once. The chain combines TRBV6-1 with TRBJ1-5; D not resolved. The CDR3 spans 16 residues. The germline V and J ends were trimmed by 2 bases and 5 bases, with 16 bases remaining between them. CDR1 and CDR2 from the germline V gene are MNHNS and SASEGT. The CDR3 DNA reads TGTGCCAGCAGTGAACCGGCCGGAAGGATTTATCAGCCCCAGCATTTT. It codes for CASSEPAGRIYQPQHF.

A word on this clone: A junction end diverges from the germline sequence, so it may reflect a read error. V and J are TRBV5-1 and TRBJ1-2, with D hard to call. This CDR3 is 10 amino acids long. Germline V lookup: CDR1 SGHRS, CDR2 YFSETQ. The CDR3 here is CASSYLGRQF. As DNA, the CDR3 is TGCGCCAGCAGCTACCTCGGAAGGCAATTC.

This clone was recorded only once. CDR3 sequence reads: CARRSTVYEQYF. For the CDR3, the DNA is TGTGCCAGACGGTCGACCGTCTACGAGCAGTACTTC. The chain recombines TRBV19 with TRBJ2-7; D call uncertain. CDR3 length: 12 residues. Germline V gene lookup returns CDR1 LNHDA and CDR2 SQIVND (reference sequence). V was shortened by 9 bases and J by 3 bases, with 12 bases between the two germline ends.